These 18 T cell receptor beta chains were all obtained from the same sample, sequenced in a study of T-cell reconstitution after alpha-beta-depleted transplantation in children. Unique molecular identifiers were used to barcode this TCRbeta library. TCRdb re-called the PCR reads through MiXCR, storing one row per CDR3 protein. Among roughly 340,000 distinct CDR3 sequences listed, around 16% were seen once. This material consisted of PBMCs, mostly from graft donor cells, taken 360 days after TCRalphabeta/CD19-depleted stem cell transplant. These receptor sequences come from a male patient aged 2-9 years who had a stem cell transplant for acute lymphoblastic leukemia, so the T cells may come from the graft donor.

This clonotype was picked up a small number of times. The J gene is TRBJ2-7, the V gene TRBV10-3; 7 nucleotides match TRBD1. This CDR3 spans 16 amino acids. The V gene end was trimmed by 4 bases and the J gene end by 5 bases; junction bases not matched to a gene: 14. Germline-derived CDR1 and CDR2 are ENHRY and SYGVKD. CDR3 sequence (DNA): TGTGCCATCAGTGGCTCCCGGCAACAGGGGCAGCACGAGCAGTACTTC. It yields the protein CAISGSRQQGQHEQYF.

This clonotype was counted a few times. A junction end diverges from the germline sequence, so it may reflect a read error. V and J are TRBV7-8 and TRBJ1-1, with D tentatively TRBD1 (5 bases). CDR3 size: 16 residues. CDR1 is SGHVS, CDR2 FQNEAQ, per germline. The CDR3 DNA is TGTGCCAGCAGCACATACTCGGGTGGGGGGAACCCTGAAGCTTTCTTT. Its protein is CASSTYSGGGNPEAFF.

In its sample, this clonotype was seen a few times. The chain carries TRBV12-3 or TRBV12-4 and TRBJ1-5, with D unclear. This CDR3 has 13 amino acids. Trimming stripped 1 base from V and 5 bases from J, with 6 bases between. CDR3 coding DNA: TGTGCCAGCAGTTTAGGCGTTGATCAGCCCCAGCATTTT. It yields the protein CASSLGVDQPQHF.

This chain joins TRBV15 and TRBJ1-1; TRBD1 aligns across 7 bases. Germline V gene data show CDR1 as LNHNV and CDR2 as YYDKDF (reference sequence). The CDR3 length is 15 residues. Trimming removed 8 bases from V and 4 bases from J; junction bases left unmatched: 13. CDR3 protein: CATSAWDSLTTEAFF. The CDR3 coding sequence is TGTGCCACCTCCGCCTGGGACAGCCTGACCACTGAAGCTTTCTTT.

The chain is built from TRBV12-3 or TRBV12-4 and TRBJ2-7, with 10 nucleotides matching TRBD1. V trimming: 4 bases; J trimming: 1 base; junction bases outside the gene matches: 4. The CDR3 sequence is 15 residues long. CDR3 sequence (DNA): TGTGCCAGCAGTTCCGGGACAGGGGCGTCCTACGAGCAGTACTTC. It encodes CASSSGTGASYEQYF.

Many counts were recorded for this clonotype. The chain uses TRBV11-3 and TRBJ2-4, with D uncertain. The CDR3 loop spans 18 amino acids. Trimming left V 1 base short and J 0 bases short, with 16 bases between. Per the germline V gene, CDR1 is SGHNT and CDR2 is YENEEA. The CDR3 sequence is CASSLGGWASLAKNIQYF. The CDR3, as DNA: TGTGCCAGCAGCTTAGGAGGTTGGGCGTCGCTAGCCAAAAACATTCAGTACTTC.

The chain employs TRBV7-9 and TRBJ2-7, with TRBD2 identical over 8 bases. V dropped 4 bases and J dropped 4; count of bases not matched to a gene: 9. The CDR3 is 15 amino acids. The V gene's germline CDR1 is SEHNR and CDR2 FQNEAQ (reference sequence). CDR3 DNA: TGTGCCAGCAGCTACGGACTAGCTCGGAGGTACGAGCAGTACTTC. Translated: CASSYGLARRYEQYF.

This clonotype has only a few counts. This CDR3 is CASTRLDLGETQYF. CDR3 coding DNA: TGTGCCAGCACTCGATTGGACTTGGGTGAGACCCAGTACTTC. This rearrangement joins TRBV12-3 or TRBV12-4 to TRBJ2-5, with D tentatively TRBD2 (5 bases). The CDR3 has 14 amino acids. Deletions cut 7 bases from V and 5 bases from J, with 17 bases between.

This clonotype appeared a few times. The V gene is TRBV28, the J gene TRBJ1-1, with D possibly being TRBD1 (6 bases). Germline assignment: CDR1 MDHEN and CDR2 SYDVKM. The CDR3 is 15 residues long. Between the trimmed V and J ends, which lost 4 bases and 3 bases, there was a span of 15 bases. CDR3 loop: CASSSPPQGYTEAFF. DNA for the CDR3: TGTGCCAGCAGTTCACCCCCACAGGGTTACACTGAAGCTTTCTTT.

This clonotype was recorded many times. V gene TRBV11-2 combines with J gene TRBJ2-6; tentative D call: TRBD2 (5 bases). The CDR3 contains 18 residues. Germline CDR1 and CDR2: SGHAT and FQNNGV. Trimming stripped 4 bases from V and 0 bases from J, with 16 bases between. The CDR3 nucleotides are TGTGCCAGCAGCTCTCGGACGGGATGGCCCTCTGGGGCCAACGTCCTGACTTTC. The encoded protein is CASSSRTGWPSGANVLTF.

This clonotype has a count of ten or more. The chain uses TRBV7-8 and TRBJ2-1, with D perhaps assigned TRBD1 or TRBD2 (5 bases each). CDR1 and CDR2 (germline): SGHVS, FQNEAQ. The CDR3 runs to 14 residues. V was shortened by 1 base and J by 3 bases, with 7 bases between the two germline ends. In DNA form, the CDR3 reads TGTGCCAGCAGCTTAGGAGGGGACTACAATGAGCAGTTCTTC. It yields the protein CASSLGGDYNEQFF.

This clonotype was recorded once. The chain has TRBV11-2 and TRBJ2-5; 10 bases line up with TRBD1. The germline V gene has CDR1 SGHAT and CDR2 FQNNGV. This CDR3 contains 15 residues. The junction had 8 bases not matched to a gene; V was cut back by 5 bases and J by 5 bases. CDR3: CASSPRTGGLETQYF. In DNA, the CDR3 is TGTGCCAGCAGCCCGAGGACAGGGGGATTGGAGACCCAGTACTTC.

The CDR3 loop is CASSFPIELAVSYEQYF. CDR3 sequence (DNA): TGTGCCAGCAGTTTCCCTATAGAACTAGCGGTCTCCTACGAGCAGTACTTC. The chain combines TRBV28 with TRBJ2-7; 8 nucleotides line up with TRBD2. In germline, CDR1 is MDHEN, CDR2 SYDVKM. Trimming cost V 3 bases and J 0 bases; bases outside gene matches: 10. The CDR3 runs 17 residues.

The chain uses TRBV9 and TRBJ2-1; 10 positions agree with TRBD1. This CDR3 has 14 residues. V gave up 5 bases and J gave up 6 bases; unmatched junction bases: 5. Germline V CDR1 and CDR2: SGDLS, YYNGEE. The CDR3 sequence is CASSRQGAFNEQFF. CDR3 sequence (DNA): TGTGCCAGCAGTCGACAGGGGGCCTTCAATGAGCAGTTCTTC.

CDR3 nucleotides: TGTGCCATCAGTGCCGACTTCGGGGGCCGACGGCCCCAGCATTTT. Protein product: CAISADFGGRRPQHF. The chain joins TRBV10-3 to TRBJ1-5; TRBD1 might be the D (6 bases). The ends were cut back, 4 bases at V and 9 bases at J, with 19 bases in the middle. Germline V CDR1 and CDR2: ENHRY, SYGVKD. The CDR3 is made up of 15 amino acids.

This clonotype has a handful of counts. The rearrangement joins TRBV20-1 to TRBJ2-5; D not certain. The CDR3 spans 12 residues. Per the germline V gene, CDR1 is DFQATT and CDR2 is SNEGSKA (reference sequence). V was pared by 6 bases and J by 1 base, with 9 bases between. CDR3 protein: CSARATQETQYF. The CDR3 bases are TGCAGTGCACGAGCGACCCAAGAGACCCAGTACTTC.

V usage is TRBV12-3 or TRBV12-4 and J usage is TRBJ2-1; 8 positions agree with TRBD2. The CDR3 runs to 15 residues. V gave up 5 bases and J gave up 4 bases; unmatched junction bases: 7. CDR3 residues: CASSHSSGQYNEQFF. CDR3 coding DNA: TGTGCCAGCAGTCATTCTAGCGGGCAATACAATGAGCAGTTCTTC.

The CDR3 region is CASSSGQGIKVLEAFF. DNA of the CDR3: TGTGCCAGCAGCTCGGGACAGGGCATCAAGGTGCTTGAAGCTTTCTTT. The chain couples TRBV7-8 to TRBJ1-1; TRBD1 matches 9 bases. The CDR3 length is 16 residues. The trim removed 4 bases at V and 7 bases at J, leaving 13 bases unmatched. CDR1 is SGHVS and CDR2 is FQNEAQ in the germline V gene.